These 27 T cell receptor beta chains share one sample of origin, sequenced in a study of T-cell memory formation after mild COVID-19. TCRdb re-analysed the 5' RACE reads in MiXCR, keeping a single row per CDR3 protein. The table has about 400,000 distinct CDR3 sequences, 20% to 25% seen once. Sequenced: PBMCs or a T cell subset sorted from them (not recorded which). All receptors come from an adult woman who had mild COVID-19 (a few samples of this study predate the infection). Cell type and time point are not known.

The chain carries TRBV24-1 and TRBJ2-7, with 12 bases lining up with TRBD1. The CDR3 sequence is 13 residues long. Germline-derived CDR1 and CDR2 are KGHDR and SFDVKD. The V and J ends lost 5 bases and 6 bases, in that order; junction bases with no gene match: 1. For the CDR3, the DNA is TGTGCCACCAGTGTGGGACAGGGGGCCGAGCAGTACTTC. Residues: CATSVGQGAEQYF.

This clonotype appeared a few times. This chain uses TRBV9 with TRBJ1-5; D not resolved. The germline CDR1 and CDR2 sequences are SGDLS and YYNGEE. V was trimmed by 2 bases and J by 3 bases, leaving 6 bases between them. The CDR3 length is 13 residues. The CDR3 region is CASSVGNNQPQHF. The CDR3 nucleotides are TGTGCCAGCAGCGTCGGGAACAATCAGCCCCAGCATTTT. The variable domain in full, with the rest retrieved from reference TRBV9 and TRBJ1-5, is DSGVTQTPKHLITATGQRVTLRCSPRSGDLSVYWYQQSLDQGLQFLIQYYNGEERAKGNILERFSAQQFPDLHSELNLSSLELGDSALYFCASSVGNNQPQHFGDGTRLSIL.

The DNA of the CDR3 is TGTGCCAGCAGCTTAGCAGGGAGTCCCTACGAGCAGTACTTC. Translation: CASSLAGSPYEQYF. The V and J genes are TRBV11-3 and TRBJ2-7, with D perhaps given as TRBD1 or TRBD2 (5 bases each). CDR3 length: 14 residues. CDR1 is SGHNT, CDR2 YENEEA, per germline. Trimming left V 1 base short and J 2 bases short, with 9 bases between.

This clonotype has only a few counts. CDR3 residues: CASSLRGRGEQYF. The CDR3 DNA reads as TGTGCCAGCAGTTTGCGGGGTCGGGGCGAGCAGTACTTC. The chain employs TRBV12-3 or TRBV12-4 and TRBJ2-7; tentatively, D is TRBD2 (6 bases). The CDR3 is 13 amino acids. Trimming cost V 3 bases and J 6 bases, with 12 bases left between them.

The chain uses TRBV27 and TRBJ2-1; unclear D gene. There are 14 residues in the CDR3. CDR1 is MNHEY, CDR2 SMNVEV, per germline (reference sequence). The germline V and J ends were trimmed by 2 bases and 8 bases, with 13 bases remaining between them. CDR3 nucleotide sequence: TGTGCCAGCAGTTTACTCAGAACTGTCCATGAGCAGTTCTTC. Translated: CASSLLRTVHEQFF.

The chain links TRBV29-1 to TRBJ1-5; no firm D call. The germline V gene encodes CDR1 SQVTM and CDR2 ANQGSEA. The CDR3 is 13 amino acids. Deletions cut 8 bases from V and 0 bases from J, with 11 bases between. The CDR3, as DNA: TGCAGCTTCAGTGAGAATAGCAATCAGCCCCAGCATTTT. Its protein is CSFSENSNQPQHF.

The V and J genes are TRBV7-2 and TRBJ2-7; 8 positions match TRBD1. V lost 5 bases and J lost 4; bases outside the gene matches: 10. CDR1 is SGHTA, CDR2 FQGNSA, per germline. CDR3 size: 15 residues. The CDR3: CASSQQGGGLYEQYF. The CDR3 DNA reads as TGTGCCAGCAGCCAACAGGGGGGTGGCTTGTACGAGCAGTACTTC.

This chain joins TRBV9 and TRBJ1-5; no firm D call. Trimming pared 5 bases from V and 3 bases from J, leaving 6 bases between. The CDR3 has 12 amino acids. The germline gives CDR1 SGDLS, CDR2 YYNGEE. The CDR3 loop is CASSGYNQPQHF. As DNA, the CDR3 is TGTGCCAGCAGTGGATACAATCAGCCCCAGCATTTT.

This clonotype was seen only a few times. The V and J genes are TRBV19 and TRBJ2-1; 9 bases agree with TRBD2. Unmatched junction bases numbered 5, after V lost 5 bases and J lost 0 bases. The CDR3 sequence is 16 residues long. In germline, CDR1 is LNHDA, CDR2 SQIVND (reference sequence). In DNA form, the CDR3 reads TGTGCCAGTAGTGTCGGACTAGCGACCTCCTACAATGAGCAGTTCTTC. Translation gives CASSVGLATSYNEQFF.

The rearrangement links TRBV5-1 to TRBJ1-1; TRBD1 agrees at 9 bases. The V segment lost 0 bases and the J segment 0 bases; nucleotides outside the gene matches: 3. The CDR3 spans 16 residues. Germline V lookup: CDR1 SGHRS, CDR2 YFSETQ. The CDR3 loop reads CASSLEQGAVNTEAFF. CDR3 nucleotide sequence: TGCGCCAGCAGCTTGGAACAGGGGGCTGTGAACACTGAAGCTTTCTTT.

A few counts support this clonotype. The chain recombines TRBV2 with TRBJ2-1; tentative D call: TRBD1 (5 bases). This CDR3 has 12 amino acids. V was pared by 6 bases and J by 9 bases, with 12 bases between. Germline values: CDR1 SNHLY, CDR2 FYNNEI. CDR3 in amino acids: CASRETAFEQFF. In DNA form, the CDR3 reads TGTGCCAGCAGGGAGACAGCATTTGAGCAGTTCTTC.

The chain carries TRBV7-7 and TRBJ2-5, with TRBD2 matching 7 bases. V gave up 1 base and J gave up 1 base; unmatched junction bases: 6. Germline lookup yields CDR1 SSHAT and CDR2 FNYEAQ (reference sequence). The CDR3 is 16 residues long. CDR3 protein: CASSLGSGVLQETQYF. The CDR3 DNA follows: TGTGCCAGCAGCTTAGGGAGCGGGGTTCTCCAAGAGACCCAGTACTTC.

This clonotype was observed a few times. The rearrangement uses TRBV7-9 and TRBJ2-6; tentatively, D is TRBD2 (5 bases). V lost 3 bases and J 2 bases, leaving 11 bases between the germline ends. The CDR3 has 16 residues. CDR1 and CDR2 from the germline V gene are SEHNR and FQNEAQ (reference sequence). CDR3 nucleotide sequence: TGTGCCAGCAGCTTTATTAGCGCTCCTGGGGCCAACGTCCTGACTTTC. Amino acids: CASSFISAPGANVLTF.

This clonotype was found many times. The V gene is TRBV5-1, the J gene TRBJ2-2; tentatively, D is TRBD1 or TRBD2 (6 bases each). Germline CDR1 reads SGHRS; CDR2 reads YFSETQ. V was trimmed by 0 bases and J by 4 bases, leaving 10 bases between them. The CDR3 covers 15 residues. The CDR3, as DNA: TGCGCCAGCAGCTTGGACGGGGGCGGCACCGGGGAGCTGTTTTTT. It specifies CASSLDGGGTGELFF. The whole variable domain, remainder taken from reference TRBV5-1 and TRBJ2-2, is KAGVTQTPRYLIKTRGQQVTLSCSPISGHRSVSWYQQTPGQGLQFLFEYFSETQRNKGNFPGRFSGRQFSNSRSEMNVSTLELGDSALYLCASSLDGGGTGELFFGEGSRLTVL.

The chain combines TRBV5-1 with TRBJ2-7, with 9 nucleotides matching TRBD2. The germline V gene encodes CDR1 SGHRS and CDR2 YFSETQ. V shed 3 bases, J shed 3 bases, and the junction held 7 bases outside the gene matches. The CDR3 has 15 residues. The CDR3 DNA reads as TGCGCCAGCAGCTCTCAGGGACTAGCTGGCTACGAGCAGTACTTC. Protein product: CASSSQGLAGYEQYF.

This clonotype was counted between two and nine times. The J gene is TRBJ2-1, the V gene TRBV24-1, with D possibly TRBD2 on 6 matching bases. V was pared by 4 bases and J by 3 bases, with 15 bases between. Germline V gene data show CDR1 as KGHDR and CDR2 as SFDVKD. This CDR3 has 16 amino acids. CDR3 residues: CATSDRDSPRYNEQFF. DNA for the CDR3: TGTGCCACCAGTGACAGGGACTCCCCTCGCTACAATGAGCAGTTCTTC.

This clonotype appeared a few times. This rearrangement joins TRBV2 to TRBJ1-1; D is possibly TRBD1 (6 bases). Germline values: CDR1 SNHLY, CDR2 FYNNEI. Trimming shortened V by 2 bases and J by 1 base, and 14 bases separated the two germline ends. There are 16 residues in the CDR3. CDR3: CASSERGGLTNTEAFF. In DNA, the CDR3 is TGTGCCAGCAGTGAAAGGGGGGGGCTGACGAACACTGAAGCTTTCTTT.

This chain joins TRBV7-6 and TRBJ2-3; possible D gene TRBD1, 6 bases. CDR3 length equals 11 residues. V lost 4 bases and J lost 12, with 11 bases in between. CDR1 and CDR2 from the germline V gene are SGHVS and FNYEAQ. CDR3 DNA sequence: TGTGCCAGCAGCTCTGTAGGGGGTCAGTATTTT. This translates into CASSSVGGQYF.

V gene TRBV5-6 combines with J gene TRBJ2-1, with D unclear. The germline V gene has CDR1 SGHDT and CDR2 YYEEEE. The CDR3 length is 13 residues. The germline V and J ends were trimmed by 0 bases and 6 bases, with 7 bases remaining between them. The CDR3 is CASSLGASNEQFF. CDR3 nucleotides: TGTGCCAGCAGCTTGGGAGCGAGCAATGAGCAGTTCTTC.

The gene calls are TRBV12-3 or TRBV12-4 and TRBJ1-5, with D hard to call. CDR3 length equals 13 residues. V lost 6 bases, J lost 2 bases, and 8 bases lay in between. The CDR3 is CASSPSRNQPQHF. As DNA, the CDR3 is TGTGCCAGCAGCCCCAGTCGCAATCAGCCCCAGCATTTT.

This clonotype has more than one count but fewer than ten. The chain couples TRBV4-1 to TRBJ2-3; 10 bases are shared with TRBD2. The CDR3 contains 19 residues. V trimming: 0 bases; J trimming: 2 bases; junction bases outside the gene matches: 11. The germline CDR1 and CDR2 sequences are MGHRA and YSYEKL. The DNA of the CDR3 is TGCGCCAGCAGCCAAGATCCCGCTAGCGGGGGATTTTTCACAGATACGCAGTATTTT. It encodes CASSQDPASGGFFTDTQYF.

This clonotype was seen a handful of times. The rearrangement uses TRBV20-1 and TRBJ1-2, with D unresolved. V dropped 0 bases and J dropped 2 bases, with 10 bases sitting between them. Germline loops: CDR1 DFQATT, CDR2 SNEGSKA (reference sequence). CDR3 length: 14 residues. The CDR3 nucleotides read TGCAGTGCTAGAGATTCGGCAGCCAACTATGGCTACACCTTC. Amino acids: CSARDSAANYGYTF.

The CDR3 is CASSSYPSSGGWQETQYF. The CDR3 coding sequence is TGCGCCAGCAGCTCCTACCCATCTAGCGGGGGGTGGCAAGAGACCCAGTACTTC. The chain has TRBV5-1 and TRBJ2-5, with 11 bases identical to TRBD2. The CDR3 runs to 18 residues. Germline CDR1 is SGHRS and CDR2 is YFSETQ. J lost 2 bases, V lost 3 bases, and 12 bases had no gene match.

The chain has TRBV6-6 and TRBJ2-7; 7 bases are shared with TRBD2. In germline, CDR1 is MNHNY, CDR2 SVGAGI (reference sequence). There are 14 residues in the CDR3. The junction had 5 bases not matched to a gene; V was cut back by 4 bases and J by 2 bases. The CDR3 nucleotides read TGTGCCAGCAGTTGGGCTAGCGGCACCTACGAGCAGTACTTC. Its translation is CASSWASGTYEQYF.

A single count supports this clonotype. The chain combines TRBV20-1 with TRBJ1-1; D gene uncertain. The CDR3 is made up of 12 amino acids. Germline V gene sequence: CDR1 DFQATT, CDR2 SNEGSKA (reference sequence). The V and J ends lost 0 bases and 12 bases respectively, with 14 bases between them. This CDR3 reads CSARDDVVSSFF. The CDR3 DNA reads TGCAGTGCTAGAGATGACGTGGTTTCTTCTTTCTTT.

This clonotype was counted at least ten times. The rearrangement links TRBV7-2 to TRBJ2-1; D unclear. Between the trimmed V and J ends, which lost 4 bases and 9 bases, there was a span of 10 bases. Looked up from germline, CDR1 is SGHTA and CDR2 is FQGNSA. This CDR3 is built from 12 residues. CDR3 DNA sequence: TGTGCCAGCAGCTCTTACCTGGGTGAGCAGTTCTTC. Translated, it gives CASSSYLGEQFF.

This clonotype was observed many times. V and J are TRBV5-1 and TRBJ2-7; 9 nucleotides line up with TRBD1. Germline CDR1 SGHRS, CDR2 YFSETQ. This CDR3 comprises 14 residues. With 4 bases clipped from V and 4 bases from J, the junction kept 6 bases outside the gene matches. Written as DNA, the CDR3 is TGCGCCAGCAGCCCGTCGACAGGGGGGTACGAGCAGTACTTC. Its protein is CASSPSTGGYEQYF. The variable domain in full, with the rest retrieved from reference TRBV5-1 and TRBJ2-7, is KAGVTQTPRYLIKTRGQQVTLSCSPISGHRSVSWYQQTPGQGLQFLFEYFSETQRNKGNFPGRFSGRQFSNSRSEMNVSTLELGDSALYLCASSPSTGGYEQYFGPGTRLTVT.